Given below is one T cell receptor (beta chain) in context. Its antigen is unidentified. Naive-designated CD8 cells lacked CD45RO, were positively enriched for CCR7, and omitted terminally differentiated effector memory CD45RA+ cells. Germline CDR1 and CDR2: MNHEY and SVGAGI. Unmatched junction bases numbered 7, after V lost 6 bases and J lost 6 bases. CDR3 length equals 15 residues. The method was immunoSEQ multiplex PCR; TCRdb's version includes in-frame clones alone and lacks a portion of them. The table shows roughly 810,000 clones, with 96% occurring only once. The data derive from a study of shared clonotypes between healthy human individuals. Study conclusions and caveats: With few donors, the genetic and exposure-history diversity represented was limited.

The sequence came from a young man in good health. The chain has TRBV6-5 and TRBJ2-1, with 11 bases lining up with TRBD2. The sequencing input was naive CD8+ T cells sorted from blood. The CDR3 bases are TGTGCCAGCAGCCAAGGACTAGCGGGCCTCAATGAGCAGTTCTTC. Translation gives CASSQGLAGLNEQFF.